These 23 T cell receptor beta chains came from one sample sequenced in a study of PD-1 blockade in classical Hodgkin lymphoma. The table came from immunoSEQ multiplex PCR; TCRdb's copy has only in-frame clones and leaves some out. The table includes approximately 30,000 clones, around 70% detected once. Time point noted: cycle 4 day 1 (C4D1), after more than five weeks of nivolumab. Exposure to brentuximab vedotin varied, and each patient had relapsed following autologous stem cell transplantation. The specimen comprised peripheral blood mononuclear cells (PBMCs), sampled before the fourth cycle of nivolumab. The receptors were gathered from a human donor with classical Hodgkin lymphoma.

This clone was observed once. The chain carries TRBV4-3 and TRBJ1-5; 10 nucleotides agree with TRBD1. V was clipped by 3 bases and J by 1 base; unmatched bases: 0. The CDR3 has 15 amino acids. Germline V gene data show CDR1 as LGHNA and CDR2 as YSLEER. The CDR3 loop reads CASSQGQGSNQPQHF. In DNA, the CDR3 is TGCGCCAGCAGCCAGGGACAGGGGAGCAATCAGCCCCAGCATTTT.

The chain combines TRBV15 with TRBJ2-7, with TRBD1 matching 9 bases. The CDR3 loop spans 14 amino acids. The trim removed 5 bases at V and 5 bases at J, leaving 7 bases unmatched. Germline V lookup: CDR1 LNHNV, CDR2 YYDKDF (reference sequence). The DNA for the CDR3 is TGTGCCACCAGCCTTTCACAGGGGGCGCACGAGCAGTACTTC. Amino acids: CATSLSQGAHEQYF.

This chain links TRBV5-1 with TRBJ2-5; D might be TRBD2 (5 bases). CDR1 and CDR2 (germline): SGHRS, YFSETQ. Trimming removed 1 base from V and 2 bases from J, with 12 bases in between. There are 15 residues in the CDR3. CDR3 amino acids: CASSLTGGVQETQYF. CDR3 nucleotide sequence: TGCGCCAGCAGCTTGACTGGAGGAGTACAAGAGACCCAGTACTTC.

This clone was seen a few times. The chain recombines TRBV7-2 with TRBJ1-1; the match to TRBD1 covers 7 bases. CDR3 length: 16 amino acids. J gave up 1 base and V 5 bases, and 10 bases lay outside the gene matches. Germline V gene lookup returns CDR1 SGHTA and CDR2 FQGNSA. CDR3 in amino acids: CASSPDRALANTEAFF. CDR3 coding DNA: TGTGCCAGCAGCCCCGACAGGGCGTTGGCGAACACTGAAGCTTTCTTT.

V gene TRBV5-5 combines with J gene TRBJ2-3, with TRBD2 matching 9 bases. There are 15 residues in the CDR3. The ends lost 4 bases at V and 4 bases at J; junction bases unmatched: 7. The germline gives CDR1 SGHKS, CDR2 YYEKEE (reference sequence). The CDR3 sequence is CASSGRGGGADTQYF. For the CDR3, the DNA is TGTGCCAGCAGCGGGCGGGGGGGCGGCGCAGATACGCAGTATTTT.

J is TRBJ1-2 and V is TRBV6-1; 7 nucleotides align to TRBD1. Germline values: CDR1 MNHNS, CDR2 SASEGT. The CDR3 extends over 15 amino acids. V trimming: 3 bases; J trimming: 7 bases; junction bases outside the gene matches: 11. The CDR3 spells CASSEQTGWSGGYTF. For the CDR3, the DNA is TGTGCCAGCAGTGAGCAGACAGGGTGGAGTGGTGGCTACACCTTC.

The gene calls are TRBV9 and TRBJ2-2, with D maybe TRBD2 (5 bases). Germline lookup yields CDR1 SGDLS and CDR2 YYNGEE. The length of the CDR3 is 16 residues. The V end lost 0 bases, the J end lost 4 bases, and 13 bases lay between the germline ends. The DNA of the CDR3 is TGTGCCAGCAGCGTAGCCGGTGGTCGGGGCACCGGGGAGCTGTTTTTT. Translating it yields CASSVAGGRGTGELFF.

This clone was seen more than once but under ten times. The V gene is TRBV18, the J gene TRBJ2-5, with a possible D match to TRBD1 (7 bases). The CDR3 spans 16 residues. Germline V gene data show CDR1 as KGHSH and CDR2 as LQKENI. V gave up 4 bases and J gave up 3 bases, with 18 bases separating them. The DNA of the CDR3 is TGTGCCAGCTCACAACGGGGGACAGAGGAGAAAGAGACCCAGTACTTC. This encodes CASSQRGTEEKETQYF.

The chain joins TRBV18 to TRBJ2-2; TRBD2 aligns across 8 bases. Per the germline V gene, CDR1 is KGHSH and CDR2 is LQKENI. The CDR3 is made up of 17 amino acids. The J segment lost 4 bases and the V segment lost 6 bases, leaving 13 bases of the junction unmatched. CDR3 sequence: CASSSNAAGGITGELFF. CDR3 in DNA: TGTGCCAGCTCCTCAAATGCGGCGGGGGGAATCACCGGGGAGCTGTTTTTT.

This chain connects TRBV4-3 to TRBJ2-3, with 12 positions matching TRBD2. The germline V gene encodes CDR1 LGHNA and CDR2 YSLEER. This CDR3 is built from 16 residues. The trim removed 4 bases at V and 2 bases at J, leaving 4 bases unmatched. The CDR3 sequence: CASSRTSGRHTDTQYF. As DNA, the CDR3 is TGCGCCAGCAGCCGTACTAGCGGGAGGCACACAGATACGCAGTATTTT.

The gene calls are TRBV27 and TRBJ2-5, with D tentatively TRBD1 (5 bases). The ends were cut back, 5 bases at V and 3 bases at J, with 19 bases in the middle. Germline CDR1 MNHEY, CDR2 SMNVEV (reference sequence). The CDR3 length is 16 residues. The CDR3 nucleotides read TGTGCCAGCAGTCCCTCCTTCCGACAGACAGAAGAGACCCAGTACTTC. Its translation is CASSPSFRQTEETQYF.

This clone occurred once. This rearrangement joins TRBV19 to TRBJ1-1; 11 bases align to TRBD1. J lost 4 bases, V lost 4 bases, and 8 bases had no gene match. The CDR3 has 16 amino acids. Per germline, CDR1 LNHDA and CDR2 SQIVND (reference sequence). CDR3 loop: CASSTRDRGYSTEAFF. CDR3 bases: TGTGCCAGTAGTACCCGGGACAGGGGGTATTCCACTGAAGCTTTCTTT.

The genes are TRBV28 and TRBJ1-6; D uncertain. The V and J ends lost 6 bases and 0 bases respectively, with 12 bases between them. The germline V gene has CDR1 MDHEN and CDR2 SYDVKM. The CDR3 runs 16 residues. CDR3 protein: CASSSRVSSYNSPLHF. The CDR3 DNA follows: TGTGCCAGCAGCTCTAGAGTAAGCTCCTATAATTCACCCCTCCACTTT.

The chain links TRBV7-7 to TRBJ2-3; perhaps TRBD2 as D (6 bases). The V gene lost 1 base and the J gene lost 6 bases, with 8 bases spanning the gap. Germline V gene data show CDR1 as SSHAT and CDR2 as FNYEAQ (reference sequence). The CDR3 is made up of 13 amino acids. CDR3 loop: CASSLVAGDTQYF. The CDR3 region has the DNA TGTGCCAGCAGCTTAGTGGCGGGGGATACGCAGTATTTT.

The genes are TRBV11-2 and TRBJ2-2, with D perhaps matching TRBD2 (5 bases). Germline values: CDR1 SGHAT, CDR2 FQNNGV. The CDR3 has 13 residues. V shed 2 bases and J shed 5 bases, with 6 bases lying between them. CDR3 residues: CASSLPGTGELFF. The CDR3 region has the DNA TGTGCCAGCAGCTTACCGGGGACCGGGGAGCTGTTTTTT.

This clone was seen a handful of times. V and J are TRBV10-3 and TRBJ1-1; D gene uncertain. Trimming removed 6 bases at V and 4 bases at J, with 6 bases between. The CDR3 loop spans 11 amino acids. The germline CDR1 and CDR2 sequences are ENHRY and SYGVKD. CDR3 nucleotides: TGTGCCATCAGCCGGGGCACTGAAGCTTTCTTT. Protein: CAISRGTEAFF.

The CDR3 region has the DNA TGTGCCACCAGCAGAGACCTGACACCTTATAGCAATCAGCCCCAGCATTTT. Translated, it gives CATSRDLTPYSNQPQHF. V is TRBV15 and J is TRBJ1-5; D is undetermined. Trimming stripped 0 bases from V and 0 bases from J, with 12 bases between. The CDR3 sequence is 17 residues long. Per germline, CDR1 LNHNV and CDR2 YYDKDF (reference sequence).

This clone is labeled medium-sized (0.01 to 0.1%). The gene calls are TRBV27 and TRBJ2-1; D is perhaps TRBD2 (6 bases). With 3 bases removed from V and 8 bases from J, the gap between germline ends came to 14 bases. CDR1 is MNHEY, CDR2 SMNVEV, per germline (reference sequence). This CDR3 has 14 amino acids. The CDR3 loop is CASSLGGGLDEQFF. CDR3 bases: TGTGCCAGCAGTTTGGGAGGCGGTCTCGATGAGCAGTTCTTC.

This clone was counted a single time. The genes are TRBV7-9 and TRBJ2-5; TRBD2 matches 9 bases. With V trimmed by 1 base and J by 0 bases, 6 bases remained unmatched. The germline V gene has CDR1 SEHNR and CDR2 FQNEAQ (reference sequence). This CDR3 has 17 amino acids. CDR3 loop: CASSLDPLAGNQETQYF. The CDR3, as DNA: TGTGCCAGCAGCTTAGATCCCCTAGCGGGGAACCAAGAGACCCAGTACTTC.

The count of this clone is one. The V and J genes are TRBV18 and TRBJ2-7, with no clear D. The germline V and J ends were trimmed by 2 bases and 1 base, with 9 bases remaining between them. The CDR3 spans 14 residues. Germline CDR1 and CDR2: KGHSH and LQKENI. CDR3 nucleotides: TGTGCCAGCTCACCAGGCGGCAGTTCCTACGAGCAGTACTTC. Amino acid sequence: CASSPGGSSYEQYF.

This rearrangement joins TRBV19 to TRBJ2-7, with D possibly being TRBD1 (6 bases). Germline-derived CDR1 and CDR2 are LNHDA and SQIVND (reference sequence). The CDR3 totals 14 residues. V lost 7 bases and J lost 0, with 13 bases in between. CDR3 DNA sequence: TGTGCCAGTATGGAGACGGACAGCTCCTACGAGCAGTACTTC. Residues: CASMETDSSYEQYF.

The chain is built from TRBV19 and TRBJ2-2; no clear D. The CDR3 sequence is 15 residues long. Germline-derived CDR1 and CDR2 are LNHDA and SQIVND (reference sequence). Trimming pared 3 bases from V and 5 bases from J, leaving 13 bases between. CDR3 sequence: CASSIFQDGTGELFF. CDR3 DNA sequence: TGTGCCAGTAGTATTTTCCAGGATGGGACCGGGGAGCTGTTTTTT.

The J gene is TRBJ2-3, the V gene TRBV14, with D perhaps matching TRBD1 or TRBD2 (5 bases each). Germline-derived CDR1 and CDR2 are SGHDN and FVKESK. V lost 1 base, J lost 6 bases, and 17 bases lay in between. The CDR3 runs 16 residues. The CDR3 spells CASSQGKGAGGDTQYF. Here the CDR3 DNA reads TGTGCCAGCAGCCAAGGGAAAGGGGCCGGAGGCGATACGCAGTATTTT.